This T cell receptor (beta chain) appears in the sequencing data of a study of CD8 T cells in ankylosing spondylitis. Study results and limitations: One TCR beta motif, made up of about 8 highly homologous variants, appeared characteristic of ankylosing spondylitis blood.

Details on this clonotype: What it binds is unknown.

TCRdb re-called the 5' RACE reads through MiXCR, storing one row per CDR3 protein. The table has 300,000 to 400,000 distinct CDR3 sequences, approximately 20% seen once. The sequence came from a male donor with ankylosing spondylitis. The sequencing input was blood, either unsorted or a sorted T cell fraction (not recorded which).

CDR3 DNA sequence: TGTGCCAGCAGCTCCGGGACTAGAGAGACCCAGTACTTC. Amino acids: CASSSGTRETQYF. V gene TRBV11-2 combines with J gene TRBJ2-5, with 8 positions matching TRBD2. Losses at the gene ends were 4 bases for V and 4 bases for J; bases not matched to a gene: 2. The CDR3 totals 13 residues. The germline V gene has CDR1 SGHAT and CDR2 FQNNGV.